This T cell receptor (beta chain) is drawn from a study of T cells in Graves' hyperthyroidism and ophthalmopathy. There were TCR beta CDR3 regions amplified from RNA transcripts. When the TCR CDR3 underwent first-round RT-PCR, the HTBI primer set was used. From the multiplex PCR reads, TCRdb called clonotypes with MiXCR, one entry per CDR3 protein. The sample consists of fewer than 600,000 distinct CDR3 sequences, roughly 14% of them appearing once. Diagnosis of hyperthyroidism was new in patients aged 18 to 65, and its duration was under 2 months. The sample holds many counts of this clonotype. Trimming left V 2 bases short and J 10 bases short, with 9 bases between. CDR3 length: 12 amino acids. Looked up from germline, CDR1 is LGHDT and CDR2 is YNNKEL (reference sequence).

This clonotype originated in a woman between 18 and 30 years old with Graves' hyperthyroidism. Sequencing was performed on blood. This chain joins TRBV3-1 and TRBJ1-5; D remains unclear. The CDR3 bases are TGTGCCAGCAGCCAACCGTATGGACCCCAGCATTTT. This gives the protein CASSQPYGPQHF. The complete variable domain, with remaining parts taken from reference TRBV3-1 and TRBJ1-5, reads DTAVSQTPKYLVTQMGNDKSIKCEQNLGHDTMYWYKQDSKKFLKIMFSYNNKELIINETVPNRFSPKSPDKAHLNLHINSLELGDSAVYFCASSQPYGPQHFGDGTRLSIL.